The entry that follows covers one T cell receptor (beta chain) sequence. This clonotype was seen a handful of times. What this receptor recognizes is not known. The record has no base qualities; no much larger clone is one base away. Amplification of TCR beta CDR3 regions was carried out from RNA transcripts. For the first round of RT-PCR on the TCR CDR3, the HTBI primer set was used together with the Qiagen OneStep RT-PCR kit. Libraries were constructed in a second round of multiplex PCR, after which size selection and purification were performed. The libraries were sequenced on an Illumina HiSeq2000 using paired-end 100 bp reads. Per the source publication's procedure: SOAPnuke was used to process the raw data, removing reads that contained adapters or uncalled bases, had a mean Phred below 15, or lacked an exact match to the constant primer or identifier. High-quality paired reads were merged using COPE v1.2.5, and each unique nucleotide sequence was defined as a clonotype. MiTCR v1.1 was used to align clonotypes to the IMGT TRBV, TRBD and TRBJ reference segments. The analysis included only V-J combinations with a frequency above 0.0001, which together covered around 99% of the repertoires. The TCS score was defined as the ratio of F50 (clonal expansion) to E x V (chaos), calculated using BLOSUM62-based TCRdist between CDR3 peptides within each V-J. Welch's t-statistics and random forest reduced several hundred V-J features to 13, which were used in a naive Bayes classifier (R e1071). TCRdb cleaned the public reads at Q25 with fastp, built clones with MiXCR and kept in-frame beta chains. Rows are unified per CDR3 protein, each entry keeping the most common DNA and genes. The V and J calls here are based on TCRdb, not the publication. The sample records 600,000 to 850,000 distinct CDR3 sequences, around 20% of which are singletons. 16% of the sample belongs to the ten largest clones.

A distance of 8 bases separates the germline ends of V and J, which lose 1 base and 5 bases respectively. The cysteine opens and the phenylalanine closes a CDR3 of 13 amino acids. The only DNA kept is the CDR3, 39 bases in frame from the first base. The germline V gene encodes CDR1 ENHRY and CDR2 SYGVKD. Hyperthyroidism patients were newly diagnosed, had a disease duration of under 2 months, and were aged 18 to 65 years. Any patient with an uncontrolled infection, another autoimmune disease, pregnancy or lactation was excluded. Diagnoses were based on clinical symptoms, serum thyroxine and TRAb, thyroid ultrasound and orbital computed tomography. Blood from progressor patients was drawn when they were first diagnosed with hyperthyroidism, before any ophthalmopathy symptoms appeared. Ficoll-Paque density gradient centrifugation was used to isolate PBMCs from 8 to 10 ml of fresh peripheral blood. Progressor patients were first diagnosed with Graves' hyperthyroidism and then developed ophthalmopathy during follow-up. Trizol reagent was used to extract total RNA, and RNA quality was then checked on an Agilent 2100 Bioanalyzer.

The entry originates in a study of T cells in Graves' hyperthyroidism and ophthalmopathy (dated by TCRdb to about 2019). With regard to the full study: Peripheral blood samples were taken at initial diagnosis, before any treatment was given. To identify TCR V-J signatures that set the groups apart, the researchers used a discovery cohort of about a hundred patients, made up of fewer than 50 with Graves' ophthalmopathy and some 56 with stable Graves' hyperthyroidism. Whether ophthalmopathy could be predicted prospectively was tested in an independent validation cohort made up of 18 to 20 hyperthyroidism patients plus 17 patients who later progressed to ophthalmopathy. The 90 to 100 discovery patients were randomly divided into training and test sets at a 7:3 ratio. The study also compared thyroid tissue and blood T-cell repertoires from a handful of Graves' hyperthyroidism patients. After sampling, hyperthyroidism patients received methimazole starting at 30 mg daily, and ophthalmopathy patients received high-dose intravenous methylprednisolone. TCR Vbeta CDR3 sequencing of 120 to 150 peripheral blood samples (under 45 ophthalmopathy, 75 to 80 hyperthyroidism and 17 progressor patients) is reported in the paper.

The paper as a whole reports these results and caveats: Most expanded thyroid clonotypes (frequency above 0.001) were also detected in blood, suggesting blood repertoires may reflect thyroid immune responses. No statistical method was used to set the sample size in advance, and investigators knew the group allocation. A 13 V-J signature model separated ophthalmopathy from stable hyperthyroidism, with about 90% sensitivity and 81% to 82% specificity in cross-validation and 80%/75% in testing. In validation, the model predicted progression to ophthalmopathy with approximately 69% sensitivity and about 73% specificity, a median of approximately 6.7 months before onset.

This sequence uses TRBV10-3 and TRBJ1-1; 5 matching bases give a weak D call of TRBD1. Specimen: blood. This receptor was taken from a woman in her 50s with Graves' hyperthyroidism that later progressed to Graves' ophthalmopathy. The CDR3 protein is CAISEFRETEAFF. The nucleotide sequence is given as TGTGCCATCAGTGAGTTCAGGGAAACTGAAGCTTTCTTT.